Following are 25 T cell receptor beta chains from one sample sequenced in a study of T cells in Graves' hyperthyroidism and ophthalmopathy. TCR beta CDR3 regions were amplified from RNA. HTBI primers were employed in a first-round RT-PCR of the TCR CDR3. In TCRdb, the multiplex PCR reads were re-called with MiXCR into one record per CDR3 protein. The sample includes 250,000 to 300,000 distinct CDR3 sequences, about 15% seen only once; the top ten take about an eighth. The sample was blood. All receptors derive from a woman in her thirties or forties with Graves' hyperthyroidism that later progressed to Graves' ophthalmopathy.

This clonotype was detected a few times. The chain employs TRBV6-1 and TRBJ2-3; D gene uncertain. CDR1 is MNHNS, CDR2 SASEGT, per germline. V lost 6 bases and J lost 1, with 14 bases in between. The CDR3 contains 15 residues. CDR3 sequence: CASSSASGGTDTQYF. The CDR3 DNA follows: TGTGCCAGCAGCTCTGCCTCTGGGGGCACAGATACGCAGTATTTT.

This clonotype was seen at least ten times. V usage is TRBV5-1 and J usage is TRBJ1-6; perhaps TRBD1 as D (6 bases). The CDR3 consists of 16 residues. V shed 0 bases and J shed 7 bases, with 14 bases lying between them. Germline V gene sequence: CDR1 SGHRS, CDR2 YFSETQ. In DNA form, the CDR3 reads TGCGCCAGCAGCTTGGTCGGGGGCCGCTGGAATTCACCCCTCCACTTT. Its translation is CASSLVGGRWNSPLHF.

This clonotype was counted many times. The chain employs TRBV24-1 and TRBJ2-1; D gene unclear. The V gene lost 5 bases and the J gene lost 10 bases, with 14 bases spanning the gap. CDR1 is KGHDR and CDR2 is SFDVKD in the germline V gene. The CDR3 length is 13 residues. CDR3: CATSAGRLSEQFF. CDR3 nucleotide sequence: TGTGCCACCAGTGCCGGACGCCTCTCGGAGCAGTTCTTC.

In its sample, this clonotype was seen many times. CDR3 coding DNA: TGTGCCAGCAGTTTAGGGGGGGGGCATGGCTACACCTTC. Translated, it gives CASSLGGGHGYTF. The rearrangement links TRBV12-3 or TRBV12-4 to TRBJ1-2, with D tentatively TRBD1 (6 bases). With 1 base removed from V and 6 bases from J, the gap between germline ends came to 9 bases. This CDR3 region has 13 residues.

This clonotype was observed many times. V usage is TRBV28 and J usage is TRBJ1-2, with 7 bases identical to TRBD1. This CDR3 is 12 amino acids long. The V gene end was trimmed by 10 bases and the J gene end by 8 bases; junction bases not matched to a gene: 10. Germline lookup yields CDR1 MDHEN and CDR2 SYDVKM. The CDR3 protein is CATYTGEWGYTF. Written as DNA, the CDR3 is TGTGCCACGTATACAGGGGAATGGGGCTACACCTTC.

Comments on this clonotype: Just one base apart from a much larger clone, this may be a read error. V gene TRBV11-2 combines with J gene TRBJ2-3; 7 bases line up with TRBD2. From germline, CDR1 is SGHAT and CDR2 FQNNGV. V dropped 6 bases and J dropped 0; count of bases not matched to a gene: 15. CDR3 length equals 18 residues. CDR3 in amino acids: CASSHLGLFVSSTDTQYF. In nucleotides, the CDR3 is TGTGCCAGCAGTCATTTGGGACTATTCGTTTCTAGCACAGATACGCAGTATTTT.

Many counts were recorded for this clonotype. The J gene is TRBJ2-2, the V gene TRBV28, with D hard to call. Germline V gene data show CDR1 as MDHEN and CDR2 as SYDVKM. The ends were cut back, 1 base at V and 6 bases at J, with 3 bases in the middle. The CDR3 has 12 residues. The CDR3 is CASSLSAGELFF. The CDR3 DNA reads as TGTGCCAGCAGTTTATCGGCCGGGGAGCTGTTTTTT.

This clonotype was observed at least ten times. V gene TRBV6-1 combines with J gene TRBJ2-7; 7 nucleotides line up with TRBD1. Germline V gives CDR1 MNHNS, CDR2 SASEGT. This CDR3 region has 14 residues. V gave up 5 bases and J gave up 2 bases; unmatched junction bases: 6. The CDR3 protein is CASSQGQYTYEQYF. The CDR3 bases are TGTGCCAGCAGTCAGGGACAGTATACCTACGAGCAGTACTTC.

In this sample, this clonotype turned up many times. The chain combines TRBV27 with TRBJ2-2; no firm D call. Germline CDR1 MNHEY, CDR2 SMNVEV (reference sequence). V lost 2 bases to trimming and J lost 4 bases, with 14 bases between them. The CDR3 extends over 16 amino acids. The CDR3 region is CASSLGQTSRTGELFF. CDR3 in DNA: TGTGCCAGCAGTTTAGGGCAGACCTCGCGCACCGGGGAGCTGTTTTTT.

The genes are TRBV6-5 and TRBJ2-5, with 11 bases matching TRBD1. The CDR3 has 16 residues. The ends lost 2 bases at V and 4 bases at J; junction bases unmatched: 6. Germline assignment: CDR1 MNHEY and CDR2 SVGAGI. The DNA of the CDR3 is TGTGCCAGCAGTTACGGGGACAGGGGGTACATAGAGACCCAGTACTTC. Translated, it gives CASSYGDRGYIETQYF.

This clonotype occurred many times. The V call is TRBV11-2, the J call TRBJ2-1; 11 nucleotides line up with TRBD2. The CDR3 contains 15 residues. Trimming cost V 5 bases and J 6 bases; bases outside gene matches: 6. Germline-derived CDR1 and CDR2 are SGHAT and FQNNGV. CDR3 protein: CASSETSGTVNEQFF. CDR3 DNA: TGTGCCAGCAGCGAGACTAGCGGGACAGTCAATGAGCAGTTCTTC.

The chain has TRBV6-1 and TRBJ2-2, with D maybe TRBD2 (6 bases). Germline V CDR1 and CDR2: MNHNS, SASEGT. There are 14 residues in the CDR3. Between the trimmed V and J ends, which lost 6 bases and 8 bases, there was a span of 16 bases. CDR3 coding DNA: TGTGCCAGCAGAAACGCTGGGGGGTCGGGGGAGCTGTTTTTT. Translating it yields CASRNAGGSGELFF.

This sequence joins TRBV6-1 and TRBJ2-2; no clear D gene. The CDR3 contains 12 residues. Trimming shortened V by 6 bases and J by 7 bases, and 9 bases separated the two germline ends. Germline V gene lookup returns CDR1 MNHNS and CDR2 SASEGT. The CDR3 bases are TGTGCCAGCAGGGATACCGGCGGGGAGCTGTTTTTT. Residues: CASRDTGGELFF.

This chain connects TRBV4-1 to TRBJ2-7, with D possibly matching TRBD2 (6 bases). The CDR3 sequence is 13 residues long. The germline V gene has CDR1 MGHRA and CDR2 YSYEKL. V lost 3 bases, J lost 3 bases, and 9 bases lay in between. In DNA form, the CDR3 reads TGCGCCAGCAGCCATGCTAGCGACTACGAGCAGTACTTC. Its translation: CASSHASDYEQYF.

This clonotype was detected many times. The chain combines TRBV6-1 with TRBJ1-5; D gene ambiguous. This CDR3 has 13 residues. The germline V gene has CDR1 MNHNS and CDR2 SASEGT. V was shortened by 5 bases and J by 7 bases, with 12 bases between the two germline ends. For the CDR3, the DNA is TGTGCCAGCAGTATCTATGAACACCAGCCCCAGCATTTT. This translates into CASSIYEHQPQHF.

This clonotype was seen many times. The rearrangement uses TRBV11-2 and TRBJ2-7; D call uncertain. V lost 2 bases and J lost 4, with 12 bases in between. Looked up from germline, CDR1 is SGHAT and CDR2 is FQNNGV. The CDR3 has 14 amino acids. The chain's CDR3 is CASSLQLLDYEQYF. In DNA form, the CDR3 reads TGTGCCAGCAGCTTACAACTCTTGGATTACGAGCAGTACTTC.

This chain connects TRBV6-5 to TRBJ2-2; 11 nucleotides match TRBD1. The J segment lost 4 bases and the V segment lost 2 bases, leaving 6 bases of the junction unmatched. In germline, CDR1 is MNHEY, CDR2 SVGAGI. This CDR3 region has 17 residues. The CDR3 spells CASSYPWTGGRTGELFF. The CDR3 DNA reads TGTGCCAGCAGTTACCCATGGACAGGGGGCCGCACCGGGGAGCTGTTTTTT.

In this sample, this clonotype turned up many times. CDR3 DNA: TGCAGTGCTACCCTGTCACCCGGGAACGAGCAGTACTTC. Protein product: CSATLSPGNEQYF. V usage is TRBV20-1 and J usage is TRBJ2-7; weak D call: TRBD2 (5 bases). V was cut by 4 bases and J by 5 bases, with 15 bases left in between. Germline V lookup: CDR1 DFQATT, CDR2 SNEGSKA (reference sequence). The CDR3 extends over 13 amino acids.

This clonotype was counted at least ten times. V gene TRBV3-1 combines with J gene TRBJ2-1; TRBD1 matches 7 bases. CDR3 length: 15 amino acids. From germline, CDR1 is LGHDT and CDR2 YNNKEL (reference sequence). J gave up 7 bases and V 4 bases, and 10 bases lay outside the gene matches. The CDR3 region is CASSPIPQGMNEQFF. CDR3 nucleotides: TGTGCCAGCAGCCCAATACCACAGGGGATGAATGAGCAGTTCTTC.

This clonotype was found many times. This chain's CDR3 is CASSYSGHTDTQYF. The CDR3 nucleotides are TGTGCCAGCAGTTACTCAGGCCACACAGATACGCAGTATTTT. V and J are TRBV6-5 and TRBJ2-3; D not certain. This CDR3 has 14 amino acids. Germline V gene lookup returns CDR1 MNHEY and CDR2 SVGAGI. V was cut by 0 bases and J by 2 bases, with 6 bases left in between.

This clonotype showed up many times. This may arise from a read error, as a much more abundant clone is one base away. The J gene is TRBJ2-7, the V gene TRBV20-1; D unresolved. V was pared by 5 bases and J by 2 bases, with 4 bases between. This CDR3 spans 10 amino acids. Germline CDR1 DFQATT, CDR2 SNEGSKA (reference sequence). The CDR3 coding sequence is TGCAGTGCTGGCCCCTACGAGCAGTACTTC. Residues: CSAGPYEQYF.

This clonotype was counted many times. The chain carries TRBV10-3 and TRBJ2-3; D is possibly TRBD2 (6 bases). Germline CDR1 reads ENHRY; CDR2 reads SYGVKD. The CDR3 covers 14 residues. V lost 2 bases to trimming and J lost 3 bases, with 9 bases between them. CDR3 sequence reads: CAISEGRETDTQYF. The DNA for the CDR3 is TGTGCCATCAGTGAGGGGCGGGAAACAGATACGCAGTATTTT.

This clonotype came up many times. The chain uses TRBV2 and TRBJ2-3, with D hard to call. The CDR3 spans 11 residues. Deletions cut 9 bases from V and 6 bases from J, with 10 bases between. Germline CDR1 and CDR2: SNHLY and FYNNEI. The chain's CDR3 is CASSTRDTQYF. CDR3 DNA: TGTGCCAGTTCAACCCGCGATACGCAGTATTTT.

The CDR3 spells CASSSRTGTRGTDTQYF. The CDR3 region has the DNA TGTGCCAGCAGCTCCCGTACCGGGACTAGAGGGACAGATACGCAGTATTTT. The chain uses TRBV7-9 and TRBJ2-3; 8 bases fit TRBD2. This CDR3 contains 17 residues. CDR1 and CDR2 (germline): SEHNR, FQNEAQ (reference sequence). V trimming: 4 bases; J trimming: 3 bases; junction bases outside the gene matches: 12.

Ten or more counts support this clonotype. The chain combines TRBV20-1 with TRBJ1-1; the match to TRBD1 covers 7 bases. Trimming cost V 6 bases and J 6 bases; bases outside gene matches: 7. Germline V gene lookup returns CDR1 DFQATT and CDR2 SNEGSKA (reference sequence). The CDR3 covers 12 residues. CDR3 DNA sequence: TGCAGTGCCTTGACAGGGTGGCCTGAAGCTTTCTTT. This gives the protein CSALTGWPEAFF.